These 10 T cell receptor beta chains came from one sample sequenced in a study of cytomegalovirus exposure and HLA in healthy donors. Both 60 Vbeta primers and 13 Jbeta primers went into the PCR. Sequencing used immunoSEQ multiplex PCR; TCRdb keeps in-frame clones, though not all of them. The sample lists 180,000 or so clones; 76% were seen once. Sequenced: PBMCs. The receptors were gathered from a female donor in good health and CMV-seronegative.

The genes are TRBV5-1 and TRBJ2-7; 7 bases agree with TRBD2. V gave up 7 bases and J gave up 3 bases; unmatched junction bases: 13. From germline, CDR1 is SGHRS and CDR2 YFSETQ. The CDR3 is made up of 15 amino acids. CDR3 coding DNA: TGCGCCAGCGGGGGGGGTTTGGCAGGCCACTACGAGCAGTACTTC. It codes for CASGGGLAGHYEQYF.

This sequence joins TRBV19 and TRBJ1-2, with D possibly being TRBD1 (5 bases). The germline gives CDR1 LNHDA, CDR2 SQIVND (reference sequence). Trimming left V 1 base short and J 1 base short, with 10 bases between. The CDR3 extends over 15 amino acids. The CDR3: CASSIGGTYNYGYTF. CDR3 DNA: TGTGCCAGTAGTATAGGGGGCACCTATAACTATGGCTACACCTTC.

This clone showed up just a few times. V usage is TRBV27 and J usage is TRBJ1-3, with a possible D match to TRBD1 (6 bases). The CDR3 totals 16 residues. V gave up 2 bases and J gave up 0 bases, with 11 bases separating them. The V gene's germline CDR1 is MNHEY and CDR2 SMNVEV (reference sequence). The CDR3 protein is CASSLRQGYSGNTIYF. The CDR3, as DNA: TGTGCCAGCAGTTTAAGGCAGGGGTACTCTGGAAACACCATATATTTT.

The CDR3 DNA reads as TGTGCCAGCAGCATGCATTTCAGGGCCGAAGAGACCCAGTACTTC. Translated, it gives CASSMHFRAEETQYF. The chain carries TRBV7-8 and TRBJ2-5; tentative D call: TRBD1 (5 bases). CDR1 and CDR2 from the germline V gene are SGHVS and FQNEAQ. CDR3 length: 15 amino acids. Trimming removed 5 bases at V and 3 bases at J, with 16 bases between.

The chain links TRBV14 to TRBJ1-3; TRBD1 might be the D (6 bases). Trimming took off 4 bases at V and 2 bases at J, with 12 bases between the two ends. This CDR3 comprises 15 residues. The germline V gene encodes CDR1 SGHDN and CDR2 FVKESK. The CDR3 loop reads CASSLHGQPGNTIYF. CDR3 nucleotide sequence: TGTGCCAGCAGCCTACACGGACAGCCTGGAAACACCATATATTTT.

Only one count was recorded for this clone. The rearrangement links TRBV25-1 to TRBJ1-1; no clear D gene. The CDR3 length is 15 residues. V was pared by 3 bases and J by 1 base, with 12 bases between. Germline loops: CDR1 MGHDK, CDR2 SYGVNS. For the CDR3, the DNA is TGTGCCAGCAGTGACCCCCCGGGTGGGAACACTGAAGCTTTCTTT. This encodes CASSDPPGGNTEAFF.

The genes are TRBV7-2 and TRBJ2-7; the D gene is possibly TRBD2 (5 bases). The CDR3 consists of 12 residues. Trimming took 3 bases from V and 7 from J, leaving 10 bases between them. CDR1 is SGHTA and CDR2 is FQGNSA in the germline V gene. The CDR3 protein is CASSFGVGEQYF. As DNA, the CDR3 is TGTGCCAGCAGCTTCGGGGTGGGGGAGCAGTACTTC.

DNA for the CDR3: TGTGCCAGCAGTGAACCTAGCGGGGGCGGGGACATTCAGTACTTC. It translates to CASSEPSGGGDIQYF. The chain is built from TRBV25-1 and TRBJ2-4; TRBD2 aligns across 10 bases. Germline V gene sequence: CDR1 MGHDK, CDR2 SYGVNS. Trimming cost V 2 bases and J 8 bases; bases outside gene matches: 6. This CDR3 comprises 15 residues.

The gene calls are TRBV27 and TRBJ1-1, with a tentative D call TRBD1 (5 bases). The V end was cut by 4 bases, the J end by 0 bases, with 15 bases between. This CDR3 has 16 residues. Germline V gene lookup returns CDR1 MNHEY and CDR2 SMNVEV (reference sequence). The CDR3, as DNA: TGTGCCAGCAGTTCTCGTACCTCACAGGTGAACACTGAAGCTTTCTTT. This encodes CASSSRTSQVNTEAFF.

The chain is built from TRBV7-6 and TRBJ2-1; 10 bases map to TRBD2. V lost 0 bases and J lost 7; bases outside the gene matches: 6. Germline V CDR1 and CDR2: SGHVS, FNYEAQ. This CDR3 comprises 16 residues. CDR3 in amino acids: CASSLAGSGRQNEQFF. As DNA, the CDR3 is TGTGCCAGCAGCTTAGCGGGTAGCGGGAGGCAAAATGAGCAGTTCTTC.